A single sample gave rise to the 12 T cell receptor beta chains below, sequenced in a study of shared clonotypes between healthy human individuals. Measured with immunoSEQ multiplex PCR; TCRdb has only the in-frame clones, and not every one. Among hundreds of thousands of clones listed, around 72% were seen once. Sequencing used memory CD4+ T cells sorted from blood. Indicated subset: CD45RA-negative fraction. Receptors were obtained from a woman aged 25 to 39 in good health.

This clone was seen only once. This chain connects TRBV28 to TRBJ2-5; 8 nucleotides line up with TRBD1. This CDR3 contains 14 residues. Germline assignment: CDR1 MDHEN and CDR2 SYDVKM. Losses at the gene ends were 3 bases for V and 2 bases for J; bases not matched to a gene: 2. This chain's CDR3 is CASSFRDRQETQYF. The CDR3 DNA reads TGTGCCAGCAGTTTCCGGGACAGGCAAGAGACCCAGTACTTC.

The genes are TRBV28 and TRBJ1-1; D is perhaps TRBD1 (5 bases). Trimming took 7 bases from V and 0 from J, leaving 18 bases between them. This CDR3 region has 16 residues. Germline V CDR1 and CDR2: MDHEN, SYDVKM. In DNA form, the CDR3 reads TGTGCCAGCACCGGCCCTGGGGGTGCGATGAACACTGAAGCTTTCTTT. Residues: CASTGPGGAMNTEAFF. The full variable domain, completed using reference TRBV28 and TRBJ1-1, is DVKVTQSSRYLVKRTGEKVFLECVQDMDHENMFWYRQDPGLGLRLIYFSYDVKMKEKGDIPEGYSVSREKKERFSLILESASTNQTSMYLCASTGPGGAMNTEAFFGQGTRLTVV.

The chain links TRBV5-1 to TRBJ1-2, with 9 positions matching TRBD1. The trim removed 0 bases at V and 5 bases at J, leaving 5 bases unmatched. This CDR3 is built from 15 residues. Germline loops: CDR1 SGHRS, CDR2 YFSETQ. The CDR3 DNA reads as TGCGCCAGCAGCTTGGAGACAGGGGGTCGGTATGGCTACACCTTC. Amino acid sequence: CASSLETGGRYGYTF.

This chain uses TRBV7-9 with TRBJ2-3; no clear D. CDR1 and CDR2 (germline): SEHNR, FQNEAQ (reference sequence). V lost 5 bases and J 3 bases, leaving 9 bases between the germline ends. This CDR3 comprises 13 residues. This CDR3 is CASSGTRTDTQYF. The CDR3 DNA is TGTGCCAGCAGCGGCACCCGGACAGATACGCAGTATTTT.

The CDR3 region has the DNA TGTGCCACCAACGAAGGTAGGTCAGGGGGCAAAAACGAGCAGTACTTC. Amino acids: CATNEGRSGGKNEQYF. The chain couples TRBV15 to TRBJ2-7; 8 nucleotides line up with TRBD1. The CDR3 is 16 amino acids. The germline CDR1 and CDR2 sequences are LNHNV and YYDKDF (reference sequence). V dropped 7 bases and J dropped 5; count of bases not matched to a gene: 16.

This clone was detected ten times or more. The chain carries TRBV19 and TRBJ1-1; 11 bases align to TRBD1. The CDR3 extends over 15 amino acids. The trim removed 7 bases at V and 4 bases at J, leaving 8 bases unmatched. Germline assignment: CDR1 LNHDA and CDR2 SQIVND (reference sequence). The CDR3 sequence is CASIAGTGGFTEAFF. In DNA, the CDR3 is TGTGCCAGTATCGCCGGGACAGGGGGTTTCACTGAAGCTTTCTTT.

The gene calls are TRBV7-9 and TRBJ1-3; 12 bases fit TRBD1. This CDR3 contains 17 residues. V shed 4 bases and J 1 base; nucleotides not matched to a gene: 5. In germline, CDR1 is SEHNR, CDR2 FQNEAQ (reference sequence). The chain's CDR3 is CASSSPGQGASGNTIYF. The CDR3 coding sequence is TGTGCCAGCAGCTCACCGGGACAGGGGGCGTCTGGAAACACCATATATTTT.

The chain employs TRBV27 and TRBJ2-7; 9 positions match TRBD2. Germline V CDR1 and CDR2: MNHEY, SMNVEV (reference sequence). This CDR3 region has 14 residues. With 6 bases clipped from V and 6 bases from J, the junction kept 9 bases outside the gene matches. CDR3 region: CASSRVASGTEQYF. The CDR3 DNA follows: TGTGCCAGCAGCCGGGTGGCTAGCGGGACCGAGCAGTACTTC.

This clone was seen many times. The V and J genes are TRBV5-1 and TRBJ1-1; D is perhaps TRBD1 (5 bases). Trimming took off 4 bases at V and 2 bases at J, with 12 bases between the two ends. CDR1 is SGHRS, CDR2 YFSETQ, per germline. This CDR3 has 14 residues. The CDR3 here is CASSRQGRNTEAFF. In DNA form, the CDR3 reads TGCGCCAGCAGCCGTCAGGGACGAAACACTGAAGCTTTCTTT.

The chain recombines TRBV27 with TRBJ2-7; D is perhaps TRBD1 or TRBD2 (5 bases each). CDR3 length equals 15 residues. CDR1 MNHEY and CDR2 SMNVEV come from the germline V gene (reference sequence). Trimming took off 9 bases at V and 5 bases at J, with 23 bases between the two ends. The CDR3 nucleotides are TGTGCCAGTCGTACTGGCCTGGGACCGTCCCACGAGCAGTACTTC. Its translation is CASRTGLGPSHEQYF.

This rearrangement joins TRBV27 to TRBJ1-6; 9 bases are shared with TRBD1. The CDR3 loop spans 15 amino acids. J lost 7 bases, V lost 6 bases, and 7 bases had no gene match. Germline V gene sequence: CDR1 MNHEY, CDR2 SMNVEV (reference sequence). The CDR3 DNA follows: TGTGCCAGCAGACCCTGGGACAGGGAAAATTCACCCCTCCACTTT. Protein product: CASRPWDRENSPLHF.

The V gene is TRBV11-2, the J gene TRBJ2-1; D is unresolved. The CDR3 extends over 13 amino acids. Germline V gene data show CDR1 as SGHAT and CDR2 as FQNNGV. V lost 0 bases, J lost 12 bases, and 12 bases lay in between. CDR3 DNA: TGTGCCAGCAGCTTAGATTCGTGGCGTGGGCAGTTCTTC. The encoded protein is CASSLDSWRGQFF.